Below are 4 T cell receptor beta chains sequenced from a single sample in a study of graft-versus-host responses after intestinal transplantation. Libraries were prepared by immunoSEQ multiplex PCR; TCRdb keeps only in-frame clonotypes and omits some of them. In the table there are 99,000 or so clones, 86% of which are singletons. The starting material was PBMCs, obtained 255 days after intestinal transplant. Receptors were obtained from a human patient who received an intestinal transplant, so some T cells may come from the graft donor.

The gene calls are TRBV28 and TRBJ1-1; TRBD1 might be the D (6 bases). V was clipped by 1 base and J by 6 bases, with 15 bases between them. The germline CDR1 and CDR2 sequences are MDHEN and SYDVKM. The CDR3 runs to 15 residues. The CDR3 region has the DNA TGTGCCAGCAGTTTATATCCGGGGGCGTCCTCTGAAGCTTTCTTT. Protein: CASSLYPGASSEAFF.

V gene TRBV30 combines with J gene TRBJ2-2, with D perhaps given as TRBD1 or TRBD2 (5 bases each). CDR1 and CDR2 (germline): GTSNPN, SVGIG (reference sequence). This CDR3 is built from 16 residues. With 0 bases removed from V and 5 bases from J, the gap between germline ends came to 16 bases. DNA of the CDR3: TGTGCCTGGAGTGTGAGTCAGTGGGGCGGGACCGGGGAGCTGTTTTTT. This encodes CAWSVSQWGGTGELFF. Full variable domain (outside the CDR3, taken from reference TRBV30 and TRBJ2-2): SQTIHQWPATLVQPVGSPLSLECTVEGTSNPNLYWYRQAAGRGLQLLFYSVGIGQISSEVPQNLSASRPQDRQFILSSKKLLLSDSGFYLCAWSVSQWGGTGELFFGEGSRLTVL.

The chain employs TRBV2 and TRBJ1-1; TRBD1 aligns across 7 bases. CDR3 length: 14 amino acids. Trimming at V came to 4 bases and at J to 1 base, leaving 3 bases not matched to a gene. Per germline, CDR1 SNHLY and CDR2 FYNNEI. CDR3 in DNA: TGTGCCAGCAGTGTAGGGGACAGGAACACTGAAGCTTTCTTT. Its translation is CASSVGDRNTEAFF. The full variable domain, in which reference TRBV2 and TRBJ1-1 provide the parts outside the CDR3, is EPEVTQTPSHQVTQMGQEVILRCVPISNHLYFYWYRQILGQKVEFLVSFYNNEISEKSEIFDDQFSVERPDGSNFTLKIRSTKLEDSAMYFCASSVGDRNTEAFFGQGTRLTVV.

This chain joins TRBV27 and TRBJ2-1, with D tentatively TRBD1 (6 bases). V lost 2 bases and J lost 4, with 15 bases in between. The CDR3 sequence is 16 residues long. The germline V gene has CDR1 MNHEY and CDR2 SMNVEV (reference sequence). The CDR3 nucleotides read TGTGCCAGCAGTTTACGAGGGACACCGGGTTACAATGAGCAGTTCTTC. As protein: CASSLRGTPGYNEQFF.